This paragraph covers one T cell receptor (beta chain) sequence. Its antigen remains unidentified. Base qualities are not provided; no much larger clone lies one nucleotide away. Trimming costs V 6 bases and J 3 bases, and their ends lie 11 bases apart. The CDR3 goes from the cysteine to the phenylalanine over 14 residues. Of the read, only the CDR3 DNA is kept; its 42 bases are in frame from base 1. CDR1 and CDR2, looked up from the germline V gene, are SNHLY and FYNNEI. The immunoSEQ v3 hsTCRB kit was used to amplify TCR beta CDR3 regions from genomic DNA through bias-controlled multiplex PCR. The TCR libraries were sequenced on an Illumina NextSeq 500 to about 1.8 million read pairs for survey level or 5-6 million read pairs for deep level. The study's own analysis went as follows. The immunoSEQ Analyzer software assigned V, D and J genes, filtered out non-productive sequences, and reported clonality. Repertoires were compared by productive Simpson clonality and by the Morisita overlap index of productive TRB rearrangements between infused TIL and blood. Absolute clonotype counts in blood were estimated as lymphocyte count times CD3+ fraction times the clone's productive frequency. Here the immuneACCESS table is served through TCRdb, limited to in-frame sequences with V and J called. Missing clones are a known gap in these copies; in checked studies unresolved V genes cover under half, and the rest lacks a known reason. The V and J calls and clone size were taken over from that table, and D and trimming were inferred from the DNA. Recorded for this sample are approximately 20,000 clones; under 80% of them occurred a single time. Around 7.8% of the sample is in the top ten clones.

The data originate from a study of TIL therapy for anti-PD-1-resistant metastatic lung cancer (dated by TCRdb to about 2021). Describing the broader study: Tumors were collected before any PD-1/PD-L1 blockade, after which patients were given nivolumab, and patients who progressed were given lymphodepletion, an infusion of expanded TIL and IL-2. Enrolled patients had a median age of roughly 54 years (range about 38-75) and a median tumor PD-L1 proportion score of around 6%. Most of the cohort had lung adenocarcinoma, a few tumors were EGFR-mutant and two were ALK-rearranged, and half of the patients were current or former smokers. A median non-synonymous tumor mutation burden of under 1.9 mutations per megabase was determined across the cohort by whole-exome sequencing. T cell receptor beta sequencing of tumor and peripheral blood was used to follow clonotypes across the tumor, the expanded TIL product and serial blood samples. The paper as a whole reports these results and caveats: The cohort was highly selected, including more treatment-naive, never-smoker and oncogene-addicted patients than is typical, which limits generalizability. The study protocol defined all tumor marker inferences as exploratory. The baseline peripheral repertoire was partially replaced by infused TIL clonotypes, which then decayed over months, and persistence showed no apparent association with response.

The time point label, as the study defines it: pre-treatment sample, taken before nivolumab and TIL therapy. Adults with stage 4 NSCLC were enrolled in a dual-center phase I trial from 2017 to early 2020. Samples came from a single-arm, open-label phase I trial of tumor-infiltrating lymphocyte therapy with nivolumab in advanced non-small cell lung cancer. Blood mononuclear cells from EDTA tubes were isolated by Ficoll gradient, snap-frozen as pellets, and DNA was extracted with a Qiagen mini-prep kit. This clonotype was obtained from a person aged 25-80 years with non-small cell lung cancer. The rearrangement combines TRBV2 with TRBJ2-2; the D region possibly corresponds to TRBD1 (8 bases align). Sequencing used blood, obtained at baseline. The CDR3 reads CASRTGGDTGELFF. The nucleotide sequence reads TGTGCCAGCAGAACAGGGGGGGACACCGGGGAGCTGTTTTTT.